The rows below give T cell receptor beta chains drawn from one sample of a study of identical twins. TCRdb independently ran MiXCR on the 5' RACE reads; one entry per CDR3 protein. The sample yields a few hundred thousand distinct CDR3 sequences, 8% to 9% seen once. These data also formed part of another study, on yellow fever vaccine responses in identical twins.

Sequencing used memory (CD45RO+) T cells sorted from blood. Receptor source: a woman aged 18-29 years in good health. The CDR3 runs from the conserved cysteine through the conserved F or W. A D gene is named only where the DNA matches it firmly. Expanded clones get a size class; other rows say once, few or many, or leave the size out.

TGTGCCAGCGCATCATCGGGGGCCCGGCAGCCCCAGCATTTT	CASASSGARQPQHF	TRBJ1-5	many	NA	TRBV2
TGTGCCAGCAGCTCTACCGGGACAGGGGGGACTGAAGCTTTCTTT	CASSSTGTGGTEAFF	TRBJ1-1	many	TRBD1	TRBV5-5
TGCAGTGCTAGGGCGGATGCAGGGTCTCAGCCCCAGCATTTT	CSARADAGSQPQHF	TRBJ1-5	few	NA	TRBV20-1
TGCGCCAGCAGCCAAGGGACAGCACCCGACTATGGCTACACCTTC	CASSQGTAPDYGYTF	TRBJ1-2	NA	NA	TRBV4-1
TGTTCCAGCGGGACCCTAGCGGGGGACTACTACAATGAGCAGTTCTTC	CSSGTLAGDYYNEQFF	TRBJ2-1	NA	TRBD2	TRBV7-9
TGTGCCAGCAGCTCTCCAGTATTGTGGGAGGGGATCACAGATACGCAGTATTTT	CASSSPVLWEGITDTQYF	TRBJ2-3	NA	TRBD2	TRBV11-2
TGTGCCAGCAGCTTTCTAGCGGGGGCGGGGAAGACCCAGTACTTC	CASSFLAGAGKTQYF	TRBJ2-5	NA	TRBD2	TRBV7-8
TGTGCCAGCAGCTTAGAGCGAGGCTCCTACAATGAGCAGTTCTTC	CASSLERGSYNEQFF	TRBJ2-1	few	NA	TRBV7-9
TGTGCCAGCAGTGGGACAGGGTATCAGCCCCAGCATTTT	CASSGTGYQPQHF	TRBJ1-5	many	TRBD1	TRBV12-3/TRBV12-4
TGTGCCAGCAGCCCGATGGGCAGCACAGATACGCAGTATTTT	CASSPMGSTDTQYF	TRBJ2-3	NA	NA	TRBV7-9
TGTGCCAGCAGAGGGACAGGGGGTCCGGGGGATACGCAGTATTTT	CASRGTGGPGDTQYF	TRBJ2-3	few	TRBD1	TRBV6-1
TGTGCCAGCAGTTTAAGGCAGGGGGCCATCACTGAAGCTTTCTTT	CASSLRQGAITEAFF	TRBJ1-1	many	TRBD1	TRBV12-3/TRBV12-4
TGTGCCAGCACCCCCGGACTAGGCCGCACAGATACGCAGTATTTT	CASTPGLGRTDTQYF	TRBJ2-3	few	TRBD2	TRBV6-2/TRBV6-3
TGTGCCAGCAGCTCGGATGAGCAGTTCTTC	CASSSDEQFF	TRBJ2-1	many	NA	TRBV7-3
TGTGCCAGCAGTCAGACGGCGACTGAGCAGTTCTTC	CASSQTATEQFF	TRBJ2-1	many	NA	TRBV12-3/TRBV12-4
TGCAGTGCAAGACCGGGACGGACGAACACTGAAGCTTTCTTT	CSARPGRTNTEAFF	TRBJ1-1	many	NA	TRBV20-1
TGTGCCAGCAGCGCGGGACTAGCGGGAGGCCCTAACTCCTACGAGCAGTACTTC	CASSAGLAGGPNSYEQYF	TRBJ2-7	many	TRBD2	TRBV25-1
TGTGCCAGCAGTCCGCATCCCCTAGCGGAGATCACAGATACGCAGTATTTT	CASSPHPLAEITDTQYF	TRBJ2-3	NA	TRBD2	TRBV2
TGTGCCAGCAGCCCCCGAGACATGGGAGCACTGTTTTTT	CASSPRDMGALFF	TRBJ1-4	many	NA	TRBV7-6
TGCGCCAGCAGCCGCGGACTGAACTATGGCTACACCTTC	CASSRGLNYGYTF	TRBJ1-2	NA	NA	TRBV10-1
TGTGCCAGCAGCCGATCGGCGGGAGGGCGGGAGACCCAGTACTTC	CASSRSAGGRETQYF	TRBJ2-5	NA	TRBD2	TRBV6-1
TGTGCCAGCAGAGCGGGACCCGCGAACACCGGGGAGCTGTTTTTT	CASRAGPANTGELFF	TRBJ2-2	few	TRBD2	TRBV12-3/TRBV12-4
TGCGCCAGCAACTCCCAGGGGGCGCCTCTCGGTGGCTACACCTTC	CASNSQGAPLGGYTF	TRBJ1-2	many	TRBD1	TRBV5-1
TGCGCCAGCAGCTTGGTCACAGGGGCCAAAAACATTCAGTACTTC	CASSLVTGAKNIQYF	TRBJ2-4	many	NA	TRBV5-1
TGCGCCAGCAGGGCGGGGGGGCCGGGGAATACGCAGTATTTT	CASRAGGPGNTQYF	TRBJ2-3	NA	TRBD2	TRBV10-2
TGTGCCAGCAGCCAAGGTACGGGACGCACAGATACGCAGTATTTT	CASSQGTGRTDTQYF	TRBJ2-3	few	NA	TRBV3-1
TGCGGGAAGACGACAGGGCACACTGAAGCTTTCTTT	CGKTTGHTEAFF	TRBJ1-1	NA	TRBD1	TRBV20-1